Given below is one TCR beta chain in context. This entry comes from a study of blood T cell repertoires in COVID-19. V was pared by 4 bases and J by 5 bases, with 17 bases between. The CDR3 spans 15 residues. Germline CDR1 and CDR2: LGHNA and YNFKEQ. Measured with immunoSEQ multiplex PCR; TCRdb has only the in-frame clones, and not every one. The sample shows some 240,000 clones, 90% of them seen only once. The chain joins TRBV4-2 to TRBJ1-1, with D possibly being TRBD1 (6 bases). What was sequenced was peripheral blood. The receptor was derived from a woman aged 60-75 years with COVID-19, enrolled during active disease. The CDR3 reads CASSRPGGPETEAFF. In DNA form, the CDR3 reads TGTGCCAGCAGCCGTCCGGGGGGGCCGGAGACTGAAGCTTTCTTT.